The TCR beta chain described here comes from a study of blood T cell repertoires in COVID-19. For the study at large: From the United States, Italy and Spain came samples of acute and convalescent COVID-19. From T cells, B-cell-depleted T cells, or PBMCs came the material, which was cDNA or gDNA.

Methods used by the authors: Researchers report that nucleated cell counts were estimated from reference gene primer amplification. Method: immunoSEQ multiplex PCR; TCRdb's copy keeps in-frame clones and lacks some. The V and J calls and the clone size are those of that table, but D and trimming were determined from the DNA. Of 70,000 to 100,000 clones listed, more than 70% are singletons. V was pared by 5 bases and J by 4 bases, with 4 bases of the junction left unmatched. The CDR3 contains 13 residues. In Seattle, patients joined the study during active infection and were tracked longitudinally. The gene calls are TRBV12-3 or TRBV12-4 and TRBJ2-7, with 8 bases identical to TRBD1. This clonotype originated in a man aged 45-60 years with COVID-19, enrolled during active disease. Sequencing was done on a sample of peripheral blood. The CDR3 protein is CASSPGQVYEQYF. CDR3 coding DNA: TGTGCCAGCAGTCCGGGACAGGTTTACGAGCAGTACTTC.